This T cell receptor (beta chain) was profiled in a study of Ad26.COV2.S vaccination and SARS-CoV-2 variants. Background on the study: Intramuscular Ad26.COV2.S doses were given once or twice, 56 days apart.

Specified treatment: some 20 received Ad26.COV2.S at low or high dose, single or two shots; roughly five received placebo; per-sample allocation not given. All samples were drawn on day 63, counting from the first vaccine or placebo injection. Boston provided a donor who was an adult aged 18-55 years. The CDR3 spans 16 residues. The junction had 9 bases not matched to a gene; V was cut back by 4 bases and J by 2 bases. Per the germline V gene, CDR1 is SGHRS and CDR2 is YFSETQ. The data were produced by immunoSEQ multiplex PCR, yet TCRdb's version contains in-frame clones alone and is incomplete. The sample includes 300,000 to 400,000 clones, approximately 86% of them seen just once.

The receptor was derived from a person between 18 and 65 years old who received the Ad26.COV2.S COVID-19 vaccine or a placebo. This chain connects TRBV5-1 to TRBJ2-7; 10 bases align to TRBD1. This specimen consisted of peripheral blood, obtained in a trial of Ad26.COV2.S vaccine versus placebo. This CDR3 is CASSATRDRGPYEQYF. The CDR3 nucleotides are TGCGCCAGCAGCGCAACCCGGGACAGGGGCCCCTACGAGCAGTACTTC.